This is a list of T cell receptor beta chains from one sample in a study of beta chain features in type 1 diabetes. Repertoires were generated with immunoSEQ multiplex PCR, while TCRdb's copy carries only in-frame clones and drops some. The profile shows 130,000 to 150,000 clones, 10% of them singletons. Sequenced sample: naive CD4+ T cells from blood. The receptors stem from a man aged 18 to 29 in good health. Both conserved end residues are part of each CDR3. Fields, in order: V gene, D gene, clone size, J gene, CDR3 DNA, CDR3 protein. A D gene is named only where the DNA matches it firmly. A row's size may be missing; if present it is once, few, many or a size class.

v_gene: TRBV7-9; d_gene: TRBD2; abundance: NA; j_gene: TRBJ2-1; CDR3nt: TGTGCCAGTTGGGGTAGCGGGGGGATCCAGTTCTTC; CDR3aa: CASWGSGGIQFF
v_gene: TRBV6-6; d_gene: NA; abundance: NA; j_gene: TRBJ2-3; CDR3nt: TGTGCCAGCAGTGCGACAGCAGATACGCAGTATTTT; CDR3aa: CASSATADTQYF
v_gene: TRBV18; d_gene: NA; abundance: NA; j_gene: TRBJ1-4; CDR3nt: TGTGCCAGCTCACCATCCCAGACTAATGAAAAACTGTTTTTT; CDR3aa: CASSPSQTNEKLFF
v_gene: TRBV4-2; d_gene: TRBD2; abundance: NA; j_gene: TRBJ2-3; CDR3nt: TGTGCCAGCAGCCACCCGGGTGTCGCTTCTAAAATAGGGACTAGCGGGGGGCCAGATACGCAGTATTTT; CDR3aa: CASSHPGVASKIGTSGGPDTQYF
v_gene: TRBV6-5; d_gene: TRBD1; abundance: NA; j_gene: TRBJ1-6; CDR3nt: TGTGCCAGCAGCAAGACAGGGAATAATTCACCCCTCCACTTT; CDR3aa: CASSKTGNNSPLHF
v_gene: TRBV7-8; d_gene: NA; abundance: few; j_gene: TRBJ2-3; CDR3nt: TGTGCCAGCAGCGCAACAACTAGTTTGGGCACAGATACGCAGTATTTT; CDR3aa: CASSATTSLGTDTQYF
v_gene: TRBV18; d_gene: TRBD1; abundance: NA; j_gene: TRBJ1-2; CDR3nt: TGTGCCAGCGCACCGGGACAGGGGGCAGGTGGCTACACCTTC; CDR3aa: CASAPGQGAGGYTF
v_gene: TRBV27; d_gene: TRBD2; abundance: NA; j_gene: TRBJ2-2; CDR3nt: TGTGCCAGCAGTTCCCTACTAGCGGGGCCTACCAACACCGGGGAGCTGTTTTTT; CDR3aa: CASSSLLAGPTNTGELFF
v_gene: TRBV7-2; d_gene: TRBD2; abundance: few; j_gene: TRBJ2-1; CDR3nt: TGTGCCAGCAACCTATGGCGGGGGGGTGACAATGAGCAGTTCTTC; CDR3aa: CASNLWRGGDNEQFF
v_gene: TRBV4-1; d_gene: TRBD1; abundance: NA; j_gene: TRBJ2-3; CDR3nt: TGCGCCAGCAGCCTCCCAGGACAGGGACGGGGAGATACGCAGTATTTT; CDR3aa: CASSLPGQGRGDTQYF
v_gene: TRBV30; d_gene: TRBD2; abundance: NA; j_gene: TRBJ2-7; CDR3nt: TGTGCCTGGAGTGTAGCGGGGGGGAGCTACGAGCAGTACTTC; CDR3aa: CAWSVAGGSYEQYF
v_gene: TRBV7-9; d_gene: TRBD1; abundance: NA; j_gene: TRBJ2-3; CDR3nt: TGTGCCAGCAGCTTAGCCAGGGGGCGCCGCACAGATACGCAGTATTTT; CDR3aa: CASSLARGRRTDTQYF
v_gene: TRBV19; d_gene: NA; abundance: NA; j_gene: TRBJ2-7; CDR3nt: TGTGCCAGTAGTGTACAGGGACACGAGCAGTACTTC; CDR3aa: CASSVQGHEQYF
v_gene: TRBV7-7; d_gene: NA; abundance: NA; j_gene: TRBJ1-4; CDR3nt: TGTGCCAGCAGCAAAGGGTCGACAGCTAATGAAAAACTGTTTTTT; CDR3aa: CASSKGSTANEKLFF
v_gene: TRBV6-1; d_gene: TRBD1; abundance: few; j_gene: TRBJ2-7; CDR3nt: TGTGCCAGTTGCAACAGGGGGTACGAGCAGTACTTC; CDR3aa: CASCNRGYEQYF